This T cell receptor (beta chain) originates from a study of metastatic and nonmetastatic thyroid tumors (dated by TCRdb to about 2020). For context, the study as a whole: The researchers compared repertoires between peripheral blood samples and tumor or nodule tissue samples from patients with malignant or benign thyroid disease. What the research found in general, with its limitations: In both blood and tumor samples, TCR beta diversity was reported to be significantly higher in malignant tumors than in benign nodules.

The table lists this clone with many counts. Its antigen is currently not known. No per-base quality is available; no much larger clone lies one base away. Taken from cysteine to phenylalanine, the CDR3 has 13 residues. The only DNA kept is the CDR3, 39 bases in frame from the first base. Between the V and J ends, shortened by 1 base and 9 bases respectively, the junction contains 10 bases. CDR1 and CDR2, per the germline V gene, are SGHTA and FQGTGA. Before undergoing thyroid surgery, none of the patients had been given any kind of treatment. Using T-cell receptor beta sequencing, the researchers looked back retrospectively at clinical samples from patients, gathered between the early 2010s and the late 2010s. Libraries were built with PCR. These reads were obtained on an Illumina HiSeq 4000. The TCR beta-chain CDR3 region of each patient was profiled by high-throughput sequencing. Under the source paper's analysis protocol: A classifier to discriminate distant-metastatic papillary thyroid cancer patients was built from CDR3 differences across clinicopathological groups. The Shannon index was used to assess repertoire diversity, and the Morisita-Horn index was used to assess tumor-blood repertoire similarity. TCRdb ran its own pipeline on the public reads, namely fastp trimming at Q25 and MiXCR clone calling, and kept in-frame beta chains. None of the V and J calls come from the authors' own analysis; TCRdb made them. The sample table records approximately 13,000 clones; 9.5% to 13% of these occur just once. The ten largest make up about 31% of the sample.

The material sequenced was blood. The TCR was taken from a female donor with papillary thyroid cancer or a benign thyroid nodule (not recorded which). Some clones in this sample may be carry-over from other donors' samples. The sequence joins TRBV7-3 to TRBJ2-1, with TRBD1 tentatively as D gene (6 bases match). The base sequence is TGTGCCAGCAGCTTAAATGGGGGCGGTGAGCAGTTCTTC. Translated, it gives CASSLNGGGEQFF.